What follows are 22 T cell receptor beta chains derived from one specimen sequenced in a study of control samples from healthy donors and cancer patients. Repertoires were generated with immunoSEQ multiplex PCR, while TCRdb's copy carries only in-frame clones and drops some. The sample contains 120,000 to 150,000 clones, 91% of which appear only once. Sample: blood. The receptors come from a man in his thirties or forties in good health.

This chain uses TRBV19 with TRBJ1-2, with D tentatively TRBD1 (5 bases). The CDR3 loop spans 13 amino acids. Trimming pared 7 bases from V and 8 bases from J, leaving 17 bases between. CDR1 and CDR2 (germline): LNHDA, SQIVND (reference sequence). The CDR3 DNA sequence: TGTGCCAGTACTCAGGGCCTATCTAGCGGCTACACCTTC. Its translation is CASTQGLSSGYTF.

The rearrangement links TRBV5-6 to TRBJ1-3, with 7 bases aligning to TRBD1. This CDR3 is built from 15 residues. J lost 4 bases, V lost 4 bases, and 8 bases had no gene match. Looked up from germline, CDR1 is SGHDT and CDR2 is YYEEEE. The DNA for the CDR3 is TGTGCCAGCAGCCGGCGAACAGGGGCGGGAAACACCATATATTTT. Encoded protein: CASSRRTGAGNTIYF.

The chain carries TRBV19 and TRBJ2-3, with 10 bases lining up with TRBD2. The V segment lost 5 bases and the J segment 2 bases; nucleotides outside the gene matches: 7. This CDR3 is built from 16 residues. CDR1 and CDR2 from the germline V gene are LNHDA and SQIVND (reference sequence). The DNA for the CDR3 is TGTGCCAGTAGTTCTACTAGCGGGGCCACCACAGATACGCAGTATTTT. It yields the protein CASSSTSGATTDTQYF.

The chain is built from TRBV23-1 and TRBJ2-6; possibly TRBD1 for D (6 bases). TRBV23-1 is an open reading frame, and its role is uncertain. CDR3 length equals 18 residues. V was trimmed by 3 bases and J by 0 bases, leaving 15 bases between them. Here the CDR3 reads CASSQSRGGSSGANVLTF. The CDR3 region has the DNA TGCGCCAGCAGTCAGTCCCGAGGGGGTAGCTCTGGGGCCAACGTCCTGACTTTC.

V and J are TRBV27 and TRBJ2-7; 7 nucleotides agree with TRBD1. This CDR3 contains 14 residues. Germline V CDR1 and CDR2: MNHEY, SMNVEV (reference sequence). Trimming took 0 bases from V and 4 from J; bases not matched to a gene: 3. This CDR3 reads CASSLSAGGYEQYF. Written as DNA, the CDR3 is TGTGCCAGCAGTTTATCGGCAGGGGGTTACGAGCAGTACTTC.

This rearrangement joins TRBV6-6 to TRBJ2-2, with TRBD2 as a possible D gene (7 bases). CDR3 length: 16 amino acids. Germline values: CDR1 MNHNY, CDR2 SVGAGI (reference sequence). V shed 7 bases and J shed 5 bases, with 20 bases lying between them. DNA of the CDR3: TGTGCCAGCACCCGACAGAGGGGGGGACTAACCGGGGAGCTGTTTTTT. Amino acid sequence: CASTRQRGGLTGELFF.

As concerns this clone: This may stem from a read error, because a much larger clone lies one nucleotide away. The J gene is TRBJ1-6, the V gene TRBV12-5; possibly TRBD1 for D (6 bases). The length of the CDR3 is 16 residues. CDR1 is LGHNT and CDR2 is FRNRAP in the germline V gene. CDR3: CASDLVARGWNSPLHF. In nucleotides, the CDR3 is TGTGCTAGTGATTTGGTGGCCAGGGGATGGAACTCACCCCTCCACTTT.

The CDR3 bases are TGTGCCAGTAGTATAACAGGGGGGAGTGAGCAGTACTTC. As protein: CASSITGGSEQYF. V usage is TRBV19 and J usage is TRBJ2-7, with 8 bases that match TRBD1. J gave up 7 bases and V 2 bases, and 4 bases lay outside the gene matches. In germline, CDR1 is LNHDA, CDR2 SQIVND (reference sequence). The CDR3 is 13 residues long.

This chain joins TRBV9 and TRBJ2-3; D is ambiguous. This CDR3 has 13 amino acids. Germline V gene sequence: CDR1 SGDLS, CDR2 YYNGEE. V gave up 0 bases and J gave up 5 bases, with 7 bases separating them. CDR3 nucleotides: TGTGCCAGCAGCGTAGAAGGGAAAGATACGCAGTATTTT. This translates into CASSVEGKDTQYF.

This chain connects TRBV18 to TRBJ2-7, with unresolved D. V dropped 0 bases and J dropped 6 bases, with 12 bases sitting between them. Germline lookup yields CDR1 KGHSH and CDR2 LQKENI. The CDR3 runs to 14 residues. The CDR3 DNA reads TGTGCCAGCTCACCACCTACGGGTTTCGGCGAGCAGTACTTC. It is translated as CASSPPTGFGEQYF.

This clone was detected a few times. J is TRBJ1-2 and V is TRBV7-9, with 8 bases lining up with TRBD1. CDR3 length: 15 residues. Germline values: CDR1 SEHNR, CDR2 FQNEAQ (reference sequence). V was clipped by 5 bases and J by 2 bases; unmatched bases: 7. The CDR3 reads CASSAENRGNYGYTF. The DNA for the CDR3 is TGTGCCAGCAGCGCGGAAAACAGGGGGAACTATGGCTACACCTTC.

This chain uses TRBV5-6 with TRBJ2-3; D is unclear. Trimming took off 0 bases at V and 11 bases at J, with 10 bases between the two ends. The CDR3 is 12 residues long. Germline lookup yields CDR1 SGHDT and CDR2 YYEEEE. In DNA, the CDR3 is TGTGCCAGCAGCTTGGATCCCACGGGGCAGTATTTT. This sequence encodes CASSLDPTGQYF.

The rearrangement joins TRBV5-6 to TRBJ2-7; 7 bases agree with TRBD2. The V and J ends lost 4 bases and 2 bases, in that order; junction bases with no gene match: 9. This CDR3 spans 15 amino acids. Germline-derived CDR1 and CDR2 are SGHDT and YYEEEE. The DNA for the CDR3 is TGTGCCAGCAGCCGGACTAAGCGGGGCCCCTACGAGCAGTACTTC. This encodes CASSRTKRGPYEQYF.

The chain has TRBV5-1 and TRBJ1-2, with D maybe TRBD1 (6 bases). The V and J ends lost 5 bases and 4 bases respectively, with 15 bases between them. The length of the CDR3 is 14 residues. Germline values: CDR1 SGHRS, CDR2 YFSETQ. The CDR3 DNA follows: TGCGCCAGCAGTAATATAACAGGGTCCTATGGCTACACCTTC. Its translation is CASSNITGSYGYTF.

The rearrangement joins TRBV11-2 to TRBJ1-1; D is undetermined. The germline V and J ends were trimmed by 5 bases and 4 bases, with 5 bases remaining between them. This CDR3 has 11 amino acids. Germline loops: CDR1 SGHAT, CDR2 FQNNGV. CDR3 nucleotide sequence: TGTGCCAGCAGCCAGGTCACTGAAGCTTTCTTT. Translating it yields CASSQVTEAFF. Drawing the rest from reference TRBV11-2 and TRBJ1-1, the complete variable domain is EAGVAQSPRYKIIEKRQSVAFWCNPISGHATLYWYQQILGQGPKLLIQFQNNGVVDDSQLPKDRFSAERLKGVDSTLKIQPAKLEDSAVYLCASSQVTEAFFGQGTRLTVV.

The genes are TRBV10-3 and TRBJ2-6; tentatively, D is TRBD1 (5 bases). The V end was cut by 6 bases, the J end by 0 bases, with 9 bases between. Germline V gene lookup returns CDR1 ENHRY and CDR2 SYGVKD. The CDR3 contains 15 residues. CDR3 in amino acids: CAIRDTHSGANVLTF. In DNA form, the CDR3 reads TGTGCCATCAGGGACACCCACTCTGGGGCCAACGTCCTGACTTTC.

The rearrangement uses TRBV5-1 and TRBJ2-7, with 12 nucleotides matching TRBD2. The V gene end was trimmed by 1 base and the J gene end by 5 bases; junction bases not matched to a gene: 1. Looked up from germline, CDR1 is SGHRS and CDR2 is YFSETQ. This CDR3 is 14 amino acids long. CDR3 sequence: CASSLRLAGDEQYF. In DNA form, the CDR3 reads TGCGCCAGCAGCTTGAGACTAGCGGGGGACGAGCAGTACTTC.

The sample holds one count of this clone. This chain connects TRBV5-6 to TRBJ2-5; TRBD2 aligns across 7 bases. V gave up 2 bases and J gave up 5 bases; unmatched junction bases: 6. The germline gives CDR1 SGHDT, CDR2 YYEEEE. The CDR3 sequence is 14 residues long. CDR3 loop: CASSFPGGSETQYF. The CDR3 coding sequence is TGTGCCAGCAGCTTCCCGGGGGGTTCGGAGACCCAGTACTTC.

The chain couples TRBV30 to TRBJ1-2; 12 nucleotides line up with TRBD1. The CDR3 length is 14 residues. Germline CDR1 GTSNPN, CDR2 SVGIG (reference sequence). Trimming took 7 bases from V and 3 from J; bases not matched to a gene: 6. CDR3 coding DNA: TGTGCCTCCCCTGGGACAGGGGGCGACTATGGCTACACCTTC. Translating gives CASPGTGGDYGYTF.

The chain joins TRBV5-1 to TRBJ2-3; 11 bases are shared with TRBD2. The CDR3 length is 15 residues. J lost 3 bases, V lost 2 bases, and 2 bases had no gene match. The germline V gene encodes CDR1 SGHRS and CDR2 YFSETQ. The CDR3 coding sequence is TGCGCCAGCAGCTTTAGCGGGGGGGCGACAGATACGCAGTATTTT. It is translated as CASSFSGGATDTQYF.

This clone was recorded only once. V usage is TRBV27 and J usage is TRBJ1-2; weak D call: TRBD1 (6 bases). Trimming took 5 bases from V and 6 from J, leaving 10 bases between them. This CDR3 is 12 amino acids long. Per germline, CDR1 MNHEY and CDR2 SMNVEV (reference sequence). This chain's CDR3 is CASSTTGNGYTF. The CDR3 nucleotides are TGTGCCAGCAGTACGACAGGAAATGGCTACACCTTC.

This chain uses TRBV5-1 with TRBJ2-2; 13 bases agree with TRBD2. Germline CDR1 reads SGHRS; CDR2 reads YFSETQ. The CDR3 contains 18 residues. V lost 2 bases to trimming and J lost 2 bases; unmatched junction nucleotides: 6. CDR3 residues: CASSFSWTSGGNTGELFF. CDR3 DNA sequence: TGCGCCAGCAGCTTCTCCTGGACTAGCGGGGGCAACACCGGGGAGCTGTTTTTT.